The T cell receptor beta chain under discussion was sequenced for a study of spatial heterogeneity in lung cancer. The wider study: Detection of beta-chain sequences consistently exceeded that of alpha-chain sequences.

Time point specified: sample taken at primary tumor resection. The input material, whole RNA from tumor, nontumor lung or frozen PBMC, was sequenced unsorted. This clonotype was detected only a few times. Within a library made for alpha chains, this beta chain is off target, and its count is uninformative. Each CDR3 protein is one row after TCRdb ran MiXCR on the 5' RACE reads. The table lists hundreds of distinct CDR3 sequences, 16% of them singletons. Deletions cut 1 base from V and 8 bases from J, with 6 bases between. Germline assignment: CDR1 SGHNT and CDR2 YENEEA. The CDR3 totals 12 residues. Sequencing was performed on normal lung tissue next to the tumor, taken at surgery. This chain links TRBV11-3 with TRBJ2-1; a possible D gene is TRBD1 (6 bases). This TCR derives from a male donor with early-stage non-small cell lung cancer. The CDR3 reads CASSLGTDEQFF. Written as DNA, the CDR3 is TGTGCCAGCAGCTTAGGGACAGATGAGCAGTTCTTC.